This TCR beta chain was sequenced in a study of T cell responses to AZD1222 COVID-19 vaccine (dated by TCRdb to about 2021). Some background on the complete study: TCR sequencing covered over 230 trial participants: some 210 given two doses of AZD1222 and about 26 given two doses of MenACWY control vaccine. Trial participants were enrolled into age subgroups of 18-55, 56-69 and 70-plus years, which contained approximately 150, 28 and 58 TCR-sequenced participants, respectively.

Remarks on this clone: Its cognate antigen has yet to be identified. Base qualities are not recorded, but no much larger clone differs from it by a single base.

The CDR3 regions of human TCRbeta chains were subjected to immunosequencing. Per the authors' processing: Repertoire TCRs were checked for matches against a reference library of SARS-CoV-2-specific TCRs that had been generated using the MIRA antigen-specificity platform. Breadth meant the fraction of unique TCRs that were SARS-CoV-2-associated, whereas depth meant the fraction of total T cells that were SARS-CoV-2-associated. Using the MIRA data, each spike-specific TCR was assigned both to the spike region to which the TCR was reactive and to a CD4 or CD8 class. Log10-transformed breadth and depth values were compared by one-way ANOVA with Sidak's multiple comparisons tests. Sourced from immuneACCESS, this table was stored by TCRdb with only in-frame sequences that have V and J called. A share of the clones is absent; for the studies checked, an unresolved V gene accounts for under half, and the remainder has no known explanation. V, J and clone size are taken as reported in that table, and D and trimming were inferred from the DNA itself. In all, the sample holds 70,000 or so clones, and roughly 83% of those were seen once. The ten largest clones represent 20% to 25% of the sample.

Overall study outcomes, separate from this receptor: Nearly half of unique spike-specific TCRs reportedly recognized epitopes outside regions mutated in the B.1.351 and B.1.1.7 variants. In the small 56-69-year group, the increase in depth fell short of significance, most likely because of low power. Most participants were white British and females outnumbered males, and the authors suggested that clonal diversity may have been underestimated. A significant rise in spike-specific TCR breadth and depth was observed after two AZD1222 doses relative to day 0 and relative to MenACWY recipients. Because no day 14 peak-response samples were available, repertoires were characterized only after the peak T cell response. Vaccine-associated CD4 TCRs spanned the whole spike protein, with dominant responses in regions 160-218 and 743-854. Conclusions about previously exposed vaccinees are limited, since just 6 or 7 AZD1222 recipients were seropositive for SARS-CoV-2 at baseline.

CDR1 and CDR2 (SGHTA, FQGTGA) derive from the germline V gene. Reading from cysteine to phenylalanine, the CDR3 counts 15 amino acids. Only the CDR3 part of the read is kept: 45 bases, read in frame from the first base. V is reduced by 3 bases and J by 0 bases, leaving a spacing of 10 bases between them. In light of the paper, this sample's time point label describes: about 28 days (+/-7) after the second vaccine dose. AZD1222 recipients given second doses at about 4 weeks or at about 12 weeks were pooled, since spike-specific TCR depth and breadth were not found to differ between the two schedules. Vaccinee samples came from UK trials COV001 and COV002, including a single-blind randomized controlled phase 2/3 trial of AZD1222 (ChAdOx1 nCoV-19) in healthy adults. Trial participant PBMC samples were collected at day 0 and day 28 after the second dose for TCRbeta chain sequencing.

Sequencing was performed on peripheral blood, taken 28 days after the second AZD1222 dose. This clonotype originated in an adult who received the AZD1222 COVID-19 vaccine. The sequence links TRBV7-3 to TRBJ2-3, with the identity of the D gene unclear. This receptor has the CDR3 CASSFHSSSTDTQYF. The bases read TGTGCCAGCAGCTTTCACAGTTCCAGCACAGATACGCAGTATTTT.